These T cell receptor beta chains were read from a single sample in a study of control samples from healthy donors and cancer patients. Sequenced by immunoSEQ multiplex PCR; TCRdb stores in-frame clones only, minus some. This table has around 85,000 clones, 70% to 90% appearing once. Material for sequencing was blood. The receptors originated from an older woman in good health. CDR3s include the opening cysteine and the closing phenylalanine or tryptophan. D genes are given only for firm matches. Some rows have no size entry. The others give once, few or many, or a class for an expanded clone.

V gene: TRBV2; J gene: TRBJ1-2; D gene: .; clone size: .; CDR3 protein: CASTENSGPYGYTF; CDR3 DNA: TGTGCCAGCACTGAGAATTCAGGGCCTTATGGCTACACCTTC
V gene: TRBV30; J gene: TRBJ1-1; D gene: .; clone size: once; CDR3 protein: CAWSWGAEAFF; CDR3 DNA: TGTGCCTGGAGTTGGGGGGCCGAAGCTTTCTTT
V gene: TRBV7-8; J gene: TRBJ2-3; D gene: .; clone size: .; CDR3 protein: CASSLAREDTQYF; CDR3 DNA: TGTGCCAGCAGCTTAGCCCGGGAAGATACGCAGTATTTT
V gene: TRBV4-1; J gene: TRBJ2-7; D gene: TRBD1; clone size: .; CDR3 protein: CASSPTLSGTGNHEQYF; CDR3 DNA: TGCGCCAGCAGCCCCACTTTATCAGGGACAGGGAACCACGAGCAGTACTTC
V gene: TRBV14; J gene: TRBJ2-7; D gene: .; clone size: .; CDR3 protein: CASSQGRYEQYF; CDR3 DNA: TGTGCCAGCAGCCAAGGGAGATACGAGCAGTACTTC
V gene: TRBV28; J gene: TRBJ2-1; D gene: .; clone size: .; CDR3 protein: CASSLYNEQFF; CDR3 DNA: TGTGCCAGCAGTTTGTACAATGAGCAGTTCTTC
V gene: TRBV11-3; J gene: TRBJ2-5; D gene: TRBD1; clone size: .; CDR3 protein: CASSLGIRGIETQYF; CDR3 DNA: TGTGCCAGCAGCTTAGGGATCAGGGGGATTGAGACCCAGTACTTC
V gene: TRBV4-3; J gene: TRBJ1-2; D gene: TRBD1; clone size: .; CDR3 protein: CASSQDILRIGGRGYTF; CDR3 DNA: TGCGCCAGCAGCCAAGATATTCTGAGAATAGGGGGCCGGGGCTACACCTTC
V gene: TRBV7-9; J gene: TRBJ2-5; D gene: TRBD1; clone size: .; CDR3 protein: CASSSDRVRETQYF; CDR3 DNA: TGTGCCAGCAGTTCCGACAGGGTGAGAGAGACCCAGTACTTC
V gene: TRBV7-2; J gene: TRBJ2-7; D gene: .; clone size: .; CDR3 protein: CASSLTTTGSYEQYF; CDR3 DNA: TGTGCCAGCAGCTTAACCACGACAGGTTCCTACGAGCAGTACTTC
V gene: TRBV5-1; J gene: TRBJ2-1; D gene: TRBD2; clone size: .; CDR3 protein: CASSIPTSGGYNEQFF; CDR3 DNA: TGCGCCAGCAGCATTCCGACTAGCGGGGGCTACAATGAGCAGTTCTTC
V gene: TRBV5-4; J gene: TRBJ2-2; D gene: TRBD2; clone size: .; CDR3 protein: CASSPEPGLAFPGELFF; CDR3 DNA: TGTGCCAGCAGCCCGGAACCGGGACTAGCTTTTCCCGGGGAGCTGTTTTTT
V gene: TRBV30; J gene: TRBJ2-5; D gene: TRBD2; clone size: .; CDR3 protein: CAWSVSGTSGGGRETQYF; CDR3 DNA: TGTGCCTGGAGTGTCTCCGGGACTAGCGGGGGGGGGCGAGAGACCCAGTACTTC
V gene: TRBV27; J gene: TRBJ1-6; D gene: TRBD1; clone size: .; CDR3 protein: CASSGGTGGYSPLHF; CDR3 DNA: TGTGCCAGCAGTGGTGGGACAGGGGGTTATTCACCCCTCCACTTT
V gene: TRBV28; J gene: TRBJ2-7; D gene: TRBD2; clone size: .; CDR3 protein: CASTPGGSSYEQYF; CDR3 DNA: TGTGCCAGCACCCCCGGGGGGAGCTCCTACGAGCAGTACTTC
V gene: TRBV5-8; J gene: TRBJ2-5; D gene: TRBD2; clone size: .; CDR3 protein: CASSGSSGLRGDQYF; CDR3 DNA: TGTGCCAGCAGCGGCTCCTCGGGACTTCGGGGGGACCAGTACTTC
V gene: TRBV11-2; J gene: TRBJ2-3; D gene: .; clone size: .; CDR3 protein: CASSLDRGNTDTQYF; CDR3 DNA: TGTGCCAGCAGCTTAGATCGCGGAAACACAGATACGCAGTATTTT
V gene: TRBV27; J gene: TRBJ1-1; D gene: .; clone size: .; CDR3 protein: CASSPQEGPQNTEAFF; CDR3 DNA: TGTGCCAGCAGTCCGCAGGAGGGACCCCAGAACACTGAAGCTTTCTTT
V gene: TRBV7-2; J gene: TRBJ2-5; D gene: TRBD1; clone size: .; CDR3 protein: CASRGTGGTQYF; CDR3 DNA: TGTGCCAGCAGGGGGACAGGGGGCACCCAGTACTTC